The next 5 T cell receptor beta chains were all read from a single sample in a study of T cells in Graves' hyperthyroidism and ophthalmopathy (dated by TCRdb to the late 2010s). The library was built by means of multiplex PCR. For sequencing, an Illumina HiSeq 2000 was employed. Amplification of TCR beta CDR3 regions was carried out from RNA transcripts. A first-round RT-PCR of the TCR CDR3 used the HTBI primer set with the Qiagen OneStep RT-PCR kit. The public sequencing data were trimmed at Q25 with fastp and processed into clonotypes with MiXCR by TCRdb, which kept only in-frame beta chains. Rows are combined by CDR3 protein, so each entry shows the most common genes and DNA. The sample records under 700,000 distinct CDR3 sequences, more than 45% of which are singletons. The top ten clonotypes cover just under 8.5% of the sample. Sequenced material: peripheral blood or thyroid tissue (not recorded which). The receptors originated from a woman younger than 35 with Graves' hyperthyroidism. Donor details come from another sample of the same person, matched by shared clones.

This chain connects TRBV7-9 to TRBJ2-7; weak D call: TRBD2 (6 bases). This CDR3 spans 16 amino acids. Trimming took 5 bases from V and 3 from J, leaving 20 bases between them. Per germline, CDR1 SEHNR and CDR2 FQNEAQ (reference sequence). The CDR3 loop reads CASSPGPGTSDYEQYF. CDR3 nucleotides: TGTGCCAGCAGCCCGGGCCCCGGGACTTCTGACTACGAGCAGTACTTC.

This chain uses TRBV25-1 with TRBJ2-2; 14 bases map to TRBD2. This CDR3 comprises 14 residues. CDR1 and CDR2 from the germline V gene are MGHDK and SYGVNS. Trimming removed 8 bases from V and 4 bases from J; junction bases left unmatched: 0. CDR3 coding DNA: TGTGCCAGCGGGACTAGCGGGAGCACCGGGGAGCTGTTTTTT. Its protein is CASGTSGSTGELFF.

The table lists this clonotype with many counts. This sequence joins TRBV24-1 and TRBJ1-2; tentative D call: TRBD1 (5 bases). V lost 3 bases to trimming and J lost 4 bases, with 11 bases between them. The CDR3 runs 14 residues. The germline V gene encodes CDR1 KGHDR and CDR2 SFDVKD. CDR3 residues: CATSDRGDSYGYTF. As DNA, the CDR3 is TGTGCCACCAGTGATCGGGGGGACTCCTATGGCTACACCTTC.

This clonotype was found many times. V gene TRBV29-1 combines with J gene TRBJ2-7; perhaps TRBD1 as D (6 bases). Germline V gene lookup returns CDR1 SQVTM and CDR2 ANQGSEA. The CDR3 runs 12 residues. The V gene lost 6 bases and the J gene lost 4 bases, with 13 bases spanning the gap. CDR3 bases: TGCAGCGTGGCAGGGGCAAAGTACGAGCAGTACTTC. Its translation is CSVAGAKYEQYF.

This clonotype has ten or more counts. The V and J genes are TRBV7-9 and TRBJ2-7; 8 bases map to TRBD1. V was pared by 7 bases and J by 5 bases, with 4 bases of the junction left unmatched. CDR1 and CDR2 from the germline V gene are SEHNR and FQNEAQ (reference sequence). This CDR3 is built from 12 residues. For the CDR3, the DNA is TGTGCCAGCACCCTGACAGGGGACGAGCAGTACTTC. Its protein is CASTLTGDEQYF. Full variable domain (remainder filled in from reference TRBV7-9 and TRBJ2-7): DTGVSQNPRHKITKRGQNVTFRCDPISEHNRLYWYRQTLGQGPEFLTYFQNEAQLEKSRLLSDRFSAERPKGSFSTLEIQRTEQGDSAMYLCASTLTGDEQYFGPGTRLTVT.